The 17 T cell receptor beta chains in this list originate from one sample, sequenced in a study of spatial heterogeneity in lung cancer. TCRdb re-called the 5' RACE reads through MiXCR, storing one row per CDR3 protein. The profile shows tens of thousands of distinct CDR3 sequences, about an eighth of them singletons. Stated time point: sample taken at primary tumor resection. Whole RNA was taken from tumor, nontumor lung or frozen PBMC; it was then sequenced unsorted. This material consisted of PBMCs, taken at surgery. These receptors all stem from a male donor with early-stage non-small cell lung cancer.

This clonotype came up a few times. V gene TRBV5-6 combines with J gene TRBJ1-2; no clear D gene. Deletions cut 3 bases from V and 10 bases from J, with 16 bases between. The CDR3 is 13 residues long. Germline CDR1 SGHDT, CDR2 YYEEEE. CDR3 amino acids: CASSSIGREDYTF. The DNA of the CDR3 is TGTGCCAGCAGCTCCATAGGCAGAGAAGACTACACCTTC. Full variable domain (outside the CDR3, taken from reference TRBV5-6 and TRBJ1-2): DAGVTQSPTHLIKTRGQQVTLRCSPKSGHDTVSWYQQALGQGPQFIFQYYEEEERQRGNFPDRFSGHQFPNYSSELNVNALLLGDSALYLCASSSIGREDYTFGSGTRLTVV.

This clonotype was seen more than once but under ten times. This chain connects TRBV29-1 to TRBJ1-2; D is unclear. Trimming removed 6 bases at V and 2 bases at J, with 16 bases between. Germline values: CDR1 SQVTM, CDR2 ANQGSEA. This CDR3 has 14 amino acids. The CDR3 sequence is CSVANRESNYGYTF. CDR3 DNA: TGCAGCGTAGCGAACAGAGAATCAAACTATGGCTACACCTTC.

This clonotype was seen more than once but under ten times. The gene calls are TRBV11-2 and TRBJ1-1; D unclear. Germline V CDR1 and CDR2: SGHAT, FQNNGV. Trimming cost V 5 bases and J 1 base, with 17 bases left between them. The CDR3 contains 16 residues. CDR3: CASSAYPGRENTEAFF. The CDR3 region has the DNA TGTGCCAGCAGCGCCTATCCCGGACGTGAGAACACTGAAGCTTTCTTT.

This clonotype was seen more than once but under ten times. The chain joins TRBV6-1 to TRBJ1-5; D is ambiguous. V gave up 3 bases and J gave up 0 bases, with 6 bases separating them. The CDR3 loop spans 14 amino acids. Germline V lookup: CDR1 MNHNS, CDR2 SASEGT. The chain's CDR3 is CASSDQISNQPQHF. The CDR3 DNA is TGTGCCAGCAGTGACCAAATTAGCAATCAGCCCCAGCATTTT.

The chain couples TRBV7-2 to TRBJ2-7, with TRBD1 identical over 8 bases. The CDR3 runs 15 residues. After removal of 4 bases from V and 1 base from J, the junction contained 6 bases not matched to a gene. CDR1 SGHTA and CDR2 FQGNSA come from the germline V gene. The CDR3 spells CASSSRDRLSYEQYF. The CDR3 nucleotides are TGTGCCAGCAGCTCCCGGGACAGGTTATCCTACGAGCAGTACTTC.

This clonotype occurred a few times. The chain is built from TRBV30 and TRBJ2-3; D possibly corresponds to TRBD2 (6 bases). The CDR3 sequence is 15 residues long. Between the trimmed V and J ends, which lost 0 bases and 0 bases, there was a span of 10 bases. The germline gives CDR1 GTSNPN, CDR2 SVGIG (reference sequence). The CDR3 protein is CAWSVTGVSTDTQYF. The CDR3 DNA reads TGTGCCTGGAGTGTAACGGGAGTAAGCACAGATACGCAGTATTTT.

This clonotype was counted at least ten times. V and J are TRBV19 and TRBJ1-1; D unclear. In germline, CDR1 is LNHDA, CDR2 SQIVND (reference sequence). The CDR3 is 13 amino acids. Trimming shortened V by 5 bases and J by 1 base, and 8 bases separated the two germline ends. The CDR3 sequence: CASSPTKNTEAFF. CDR3 sequence (DNA): TGTGCCAGTAGTCCCACGAAGAACACTGAAGCTTTCTTT.

This chain links TRBV7-9 with TRBJ1-1; D is possibly TRBD1 (5 bases). The CDR3 consists of 13 residues. Trimming took 4 bases from V and 1 from J, leaving 7 bases between them. Per the germline V gene, CDR1 is SEHNR and CDR2 is FQNEAQ (reference sequence). CDR3 protein: CASSSQANTEAFF. The CDR3 coding sequence is TGTGCCAGCAGCTCACAGGCGAACACTGAAGCTTTCTTT.

This chain joins TRBV5-4 and TRBJ2-5, with 7 nucleotides matching TRBD1. Germline lookup yields CDR1 SGHNT and CDR2 YYREEE (reference sequence). CDR3 size: 14 residues. Trimming cost V 0 bases and J 4 bases; bases outside gene matches: 3. The CDR3 coding sequence is TGTGCCAGCAGCTTGGGGTCAGGGGGAGAGACCCAGTACTTC. Protein product: CASSLGSGGETQYF.

The sample holds many counts of this clonotype. The CDR3 loop reads CASSPRRTIGETQYF. CDR3 nucleotides: TGTGCCAGCAGTCCCCGCCGTACCATCGGGGAGACCCAGTACTTC. The rearrangement joins TRBV6-6 to TRBJ2-5, with D unclear. The CDR3 contains 15 residues. Germline V gene sequence: CDR1 MNHNY, CDR2 SVGAGI (reference sequence). Between the trimmed V and J ends, which lost 5 bases and 5 bases, there was a span of 18 bases.

This clonotype was seen a handful of times. V is TRBV20-1 and J is TRBJ2-1; TRBD2 agrees at 11 bases. Germline trimming cut 0 bases from V and 7 bases from J; bases unmatched to any gene: 8. Germline V CDR1 and CDR2: DFQATT, SNEGSKA (reference sequence). The CDR3 is 16 amino acids. The CDR3 spells CSARDPTSGSWNEQFF. The CDR3 region has the DNA TGCAGTGCTAGAGACCCCACTAGCGGGAGTTGGAATGAGCAGTTCTTC.

This clonotype was counted ten times or more. The chain joins TRBV19 to TRBJ1-5; 8 nucleotides agree with TRBD1. Germline V gene sequence: CDR1 LNHDA, CDR2 SQIVND (reference sequence). This CDR3 contains 15 residues. Losses at the gene ends were 5 bases for V and 0 bases for J; bases not matched to a gene: 3. CDR3 nucleotides: TGTGCCAGTAGTGGACAGGGTTATAGCAATCAGCCCCAGCATTTT. It codes for CASSGQGYSNQPQHF.

This clonotype occurred many times. V is TRBV5-1 and J is TRBJ1-1; D call uncertain. CDR1 is SGHRS, CDR2 YFSETQ, per germline. With 3 bases removed from V and 7 bases from J, the gap between germline ends came to 10 bases. CDR3 length equals 12 residues. CDR3 sequence (DNA): TGCGCCAGCAGCTCGGGCCTGAATGAAGCTTTCTTT. Encoded protein: CASSSGLNEAFF.

In this sample, this clonotype turned up many times. V and J are TRBV20-1 and TRBJ2-3, with TRBD2 matching 7 bases. From germline, CDR1 is DFQATT and CDR2 SNEGSKA (reference sequence). Losses at the gene ends were 5 bases for V and 0 bases for J; bases not matched to a gene: 8. The CDR3 loop spans 15 amino acids. CDR3 region: CSAGGGELSTDTQYF. The CDR3 DNA reads TGCAGTGCTGGCGGGGGTGAGCTAAGCACAGATACGCAGTATTTT.

Notes on this clonotype: One base away lies a much larger clone, so this may be a sequencing read error. This sequence joins TRBV11-1 and TRBJ1-2; D is unresolved. The ends were cut back, 7 bases at V and 8 bases at J, with 23 bases in the middle. The CDR3 length is 15 residues. In germline, CDR1 is SGHAT, CDR2 FQDESV (reference sequence). The CDR3 here is CASTARLGNPWGYTF. In DNA, the CDR3 is TGTGCCAGCACCGCCAGACTCGGAAATCCCTGGGGCTACACCTTC.

This clonotype was detected a few times. V usage is TRBV13 and J usage is TRBJ2-4; D tentatively reads TRBD1 or TRBD2 (5 bases each). The CDR3 contains 11 residues. Germline V gene sequence: CDR1 PRHDT, CDR2 FYEKMQ (reference sequence). The ends were cut back, 5 bases at V and 9 bases at J, with 8 bases in the middle. The chain's CDR3 is CASSQGRIQYF. The CDR3, as DNA: TGTGCCAGCAGCCAGGGACGCATTCAGTACTTC.

This clonotype showed up just a few times. The rearrangement links TRBV4-1 to TRBJ2-1; D is ambiguous. Germline CDR1 and CDR2: MGHRA and YSYEKL. This CDR3 comprises 13 residues. Trimming stripped 7 bases from V and 1 base from J, with 8 bases between. CDR3 sequence reads: CASTPPSYNEQFF. The CDR3, as DNA: TGCGCCAGCACCCCCCCTTCCTACAATGAGCAGTTCTTC.